This T cell receptor beta chain was obtained from a study of memory CD4+ T cells and cytomegalovirus serostatus. Looking at the study overall: Of the healthy Belgian adults, eight or nine were CMV seropositive and 20 to 30 seronegative. Study outcomes and limitations: Suggested: most of the CMV-linked TCR signature lies in CD4+ memory cells.

In the case of this clone: Its specificity is not known.

Source study methods: Out-of-frame sequences were removed, leaving about 2,300,000 distinct TCRbeta sequences. Clones were read by immunoSEQ multiplex PCR, and TCRdb kept only the in-frame ones, dropping some. The V and J calls and clone size come from that table; D and trimming were worked out from the DNA. The table lists about 46,000 clones, 60% to 85% of them singletons. Single viable CD3+CD4+CD8-CD45RO+ cells were sorted as the memory CD4+ T cells. Trimming took 4 bases from V and 7 from J; bases not matched to a gene: 12. The CDR3 loop spans 15 amino acids. Germline values: CDR1 SGHNT, CDR2 YYREEE (reference sequence).

V usage is TRBV5-4 and J usage is TRBJ1-2; 8 nucleotides agree with TRBD1. This clonotype was obtained from an adult in good health and CMV-seronegative. The sequenced material came from memory CD4+ T cells from blood. The CDR3 nucleotides read TGTGCCAGCAGCCTCCGGGACAGGAGTTTGGGTGGCTACACCTTC. Residues: CASSLRDRSLGGYTF.